Shown below are 10 T cell receptor beta chains from a single sample sequenced in a study of shared clonotypes between healthy human individuals. TCRdb's copy holds only in-frame clones and misses some; the assay was immunoSEQ multiplex PCR. The sample has fewer than 1 million clones; about 96% are singletons. CD8 cells regarded as naive lacked CD45RO, were positively chosen for CCR7, and omitted terminally differentiated effector memory CD45RA+ cells. The sequenced material came from naive CD8+ T cells sorted from blood. The receptor set was obtained from a man under 40 in good health.

The CDR3 sequence is CASSSSAVFMNTEAFF. In nucleotides, the CDR3 is TGTGCCAGCAGTTCCTCGGCTGTGTTTATGAACACTGAAGCTTTCTTT. This chain uses TRBV27 with TRBJ1-1, with no clear D. The CDR3 extends over 16 amino acids. Germline V gene data show CDR1 as MNHEY and CDR2 as SMNVEV (reference sequence). Trimming left V 4 bases short and J 0 bases short, with 15 bases between.

The chain has TRBV27 and TRBJ2-7; 11 nucleotides line up with TRBD2. From germline, CDR1 is MNHEY and CDR2 SMNVEV (reference sequence). This CDR3 has 14 residues. V lost 6 bases to trimming and J lost 3 bases; unmatched junction nucleotides: 4. CDR3 sequence reads: CASRIAGGHYEQYF. The CDR3 nucleotides read TGTGCCAGCAGGATAGCGGGAGGGCACTACGAGCAGTACTTC.

The CDR3 loop reads CASSPAAPPDEQFF. The CDR3 DNA reads as TGTGCCAGCAGTCCTGCAGCTCCACCCGATGAGCAGTTCTTC. The J gene is TRBJ2-1, the V gene TRBV27; D is unclear. The CDR3 covers 14 residues. V was pared by 5 bases and J by 8 bases, with 16 bases between. CDR1 and CDR2 from the germline V gene are MNHEY and SMNVEV (reference sequence).

CDR3 DNA sequence: TGTGCCAGCAGCGTAGACAAGGGTGGCTATGGCTACACCTTC. Translated: CASSVDKGGYGYTF. V and J are TRBV9 and TRBJ1-2, with unresolved D. The CDR3 covers 14 residues. Trimming took 0 bases from V and 4 from J, leaving 10 bases between them. CDR1 and CDR2 from the germline V gene are SGDLS and YYNGEE.

Concerning this clone: Other nucleotide sequences in the sample specify the same CDR3. The rearrangement links TRBV4-1 to TRBJ2-7; D is unclear. CDR1 MGHRA and CDR2 YSYEKL come from the germline V gene. The CDR3 totals 17 residues. The ends were cut back, 1 base at V and 5 bases at J, with 21 bases in the middle. CDR3 sequence: CASSQVGSELHLDEQYF. In DNA, the CDR3 is TGCGCCAGCAGCCAAGTGGGGTCAGAACTCCATTTGGACGAGCAGTACTTC.

The V and J genes are TRBV9 and TRBJ2-1, with 8 bases aligning to TRBD1. V dropped 0 bases and J dropped 6; count of bases not matched to a gene: 5. This CDR3 region has 15 residues. The V gene's germline CDR1 is SGDLS and CDR2 YYNGEE. CDR3 sequence: CASSVGQGASNEQFF. CDR3 DNA: TGTGCCAGCAGCGTAGGGCAGGGGGCTAGCAATGAGCAGTTCTTC. The full variable domain, with the rest looked up from reference TRBV9 and TRBJ2-1, is DSGVTQTPKHLITATGQRVTLRCSPRSGDLSVYWYQQSLDQGLQFLIQYYNGEERAKGNILERFSAQQFPDLHSELNLSSLELGDSALYFCASSVGQGASNEQFFGPGTRLTVL.

The rearrangement links TRBV7-8 to TRBJ2-7; 9 nucleotides align to TRBD2. The CDR3 length is 16 residues. The trim removed 5 bases at V and 1 base at J, leaving 9 bases unmatched. Germline CDR1 SGHVS, CDR2 FQNEAQ. The CDR3 sequence is CASSAYRTSESYEQYF. CDR3 nucleotides: TGTGCCAGCAGCGCATATCGGACTAGCGAGTCCTACGAGCAGTACTTC.

V gene TRBV11-2 combines with J gene TRBJ1-3, with a tentative D call TRBD1 (6 bases). Trimming removed 3 bases at V and 2 bases at J, with 20 bases between. Germline V gene lookup returns CDR1 SGHAT and CDR2 FQNNGV. The CDR3 totals 18 residues. Here the CDR3 DNA reads TGTGCCAGCAGCTTTAGTAGAACAGGGAAGGGCGCTGGAAACACCATATATTTT. Translating it yields CASSFSRTGKGAGNTIYF.

The chain has TRBV2 and TRBJ1-2, with 7 bases that match TRBD1. Germline loops: CDR1 SNHLY, CDR2 FYNNEI. J gave up 2 bases and V 6 bases, and 9 bases lay outside the gene matches. The CDR3 has 15 amino acids. The DNA for the CDR3 is TGTGCCAGCAGAGCCACGGACAGGAGAAACTATGGCTACACCTTC. Protein product: CASRATDRRNYGYTF. The variable domain in full, with the rest retrieved from reference TRBV2 and TRBJ1-2, is EPEVTQTPSHQVTQMGQEVILRCVPISNHLYFYWYRQILGQKVEFLVSFYNNEISEKSEIFDDQFSVERPDGSNFTLKIRSTKLEDSAMYFCASRATDRRNYGYTFGSGTRLTVV.

The V and J genes are TRBV28 and TRBJ2-1; D uncertain. The length of the CDR3 is 16 residues. Germline V lookup: CDR1 MDHEN, CDR2 SYDVKM. Trimming cost V 4 bases and J 5 bases, with 18 bases left between them. CDR3 nucleotides: TGTGCCAGCAGTTCTTCCCATGAACCAGGTAACAATGAGCAGTTCTTC. This sequence encodes CASSSSHEPGNNEQFF.